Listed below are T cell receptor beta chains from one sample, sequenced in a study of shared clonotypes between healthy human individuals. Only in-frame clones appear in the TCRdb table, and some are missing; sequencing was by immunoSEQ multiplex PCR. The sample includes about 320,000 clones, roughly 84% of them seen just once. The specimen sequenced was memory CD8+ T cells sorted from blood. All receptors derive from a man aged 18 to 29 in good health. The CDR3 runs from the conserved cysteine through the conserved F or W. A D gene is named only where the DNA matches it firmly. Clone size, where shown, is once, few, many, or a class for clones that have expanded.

CDR3: CASSHLPSSSGANVLTF; DNA: TGCGCCAGCAGTCACTTACCCTCTAGCTCTGGGGCCAACGTCCTGACTTTC; V: TRBV4-3; D: NA; J: TRBJ2-6; size: NA
CDR3: CASGSFYGYTF; DNA: TGTGCCAGCGGGAGTTTCTATGGCTACACCTTC; V: TRBV25-1; D: NA; J: TRBJ1-2; size: NA
CDR3: CASSDRELAVYNEQFF; DNA: TGCGCCAGCAGTGACCGTGAACTAGCGGTGTACAATGAGCAGTTCTTC; V: TRBV10-1; D: TRBD2; J: TRBJ2-1; size: NA
CDR3: CASMGTASYEQYF; DNA: TGTGCCAGCATGGGGACAGCCTCCTACGAGCAGTACTTC; V: TRBV6-1; D: TRBD1; J: TRBJ2-7; size: NA
CDR3: CASSLSGSTDTQYF; DNA: TGTGCCAGCAGCTTGAGCGGAAGCACAGATACGCAGTATTTT; V: TRBV11-3; D: NA; J: TRBJ2-3; size: NA
CDR3: CSDYGEQYF; DNA: TGCAGTGATTATGGGGAGCAGTACTTC; V: TRBV20-1; D: NA; J: TRBJ2-7; size: NA
CDR3: CASSSRSDGELFF; DNA: TGTGCCAGCAGCTCGCGATCAGACGGGGAGCTGTTTTTT; V: TRBV9; D: NA; J: TRBJ2-2; size: once
CDR3: CASSAFTGELFF; DNA: TGTGCCAGCAGCGCCTTTACCGGGGAGCTGTTTTTT; V: TRBV9; D: NA; J: TRBJ2-2; size: NA
CDR3: CAISGLAVPGERGETQYF; DNA: TGTGCCATCTCGGGACTAGCGGTACCGGGGGAGCGGGGCGAGACCCAGTACTTC; V: TRBV10-3; D: TRBD2; J: TRBJ2-5; size: NA
CDR3: CASSLGRGPYYGYTF; DNA: TGTGCCAGCAGCTTAGGCAGGGGTCCTTACTATGGCTACACCTTC; V: TRBV11-2; D: NA; J: TRBJ1-2; size: NA
CDR3: CASSSGTSGRNEQFF; DNA: TGTGCCAGCAGCTCTGGGACTAGCGGCCGCAATGAGCAGTTCTTC; V: TRBV7-2; D: TRBD2; J: TRBJ2-1; size: NA
CDR3: CSYSGTGGGEVLSDTQYF; DNA: TGCAGCTATTCTGGGACAGGGGGCGGAGAAGTCCTTTCAGATACGCAGTATTTT; V: TRBV29-1; D: TRBD1; J: TRBJ2-3; size: NA
CDR3: CASSPTGTGSYEQYF; DNA: TGTGCCAGCTCACCGACCGGGACAGGGAGTTACGAGCAGTACTTC; V: TRBV18; D: TRBD1; J: TRBJ2-7; size: NA
CDR3: CASSPVDGPPSGYGYTF; DNA: TGTGCCAGCTCACCGGTAGACGGGCCTCCGTCCGGATATGGCTACACCTTC; V: TRBV18; D: NA; J: TRBJ1-2; size: NA
CDR3: CASSLDRPGGIVTNEKLFF; DNA: TGTGCCAGCAGTTTGGATCGGCCAGGGGGCATTGTAACTAATGAAAAACTGTTTTTT; V: TRBV28; D: TRBD1; J: TRBJ1-4; size: NA
CDR3: CASSVEVADTQYF; DNA: TGTGCCAGCAGCGTGGAGGTCGCAGATACGCAGTATTTT; V: TRBV11-2; D: NA; J: TRBJ2-3; size: NA
CDR3: CASRPLAGGGEQYF; DNA: TGTGCCAGCAGGCCCCTAGCGGGGGGAGGCGAGCAGTACTTC; V: TRBV2; D: TRBD2; J: TRBJ2-7; size: NA
CDR3: CASSSRTETATNEKLFF; DNA: TGTGCCAGCAGTTCGAGGACAGAAACTGCAACTAATGAAAAACTGTTTTTT; V: TRBV27; D: NA; J: TRBJ1-4; size: NA
CDR3: CASSLAGRPGETQYF; DNA: TGTGCCAGCAGCTTAGCAGGGAGGCCGGGGGAGACCCAGTACTTC; V: TRBV7-2; D: NA; J: TRBJ2-5; size: NA
CDR3: CASSLGLPGCQYF; DNA: TGTGCCAGCAGCTTAGGCTTACCCGGATGCCAGTACTTC; V: TRBV7-9; D: NA; J: TRBJ2-7; size: NA
CDR3: CASRTSGVYEQYF; DNA: TGTGCCAGCCGGACTAGCGGAGTATACGAGCAGTACTTC; V: TRBV27; D: TRBD2; J: TRBJ2-7; size: NA
CDR3: CASSDLGQDYYGYTF; DNA: TGTGCCAGCAGCGACCTGGGACAGGACTACTATGGCTACACCTTC; V: TRBV9; D: TRBD1; J: TRBJ1-2; size: once
CDR3: CASRGADGYTF; DNA: TGTGCCAGCAGGGGGGCTGATGGCTACACCTTC; V: TRBV27; D: NA; J: TRBJ1-2; size: NA
CDR3: CASRESGGWGLTDTQYF; DNA: TGTGCCAGCAGGGAGAGCGGCGGCTGGGGACTCACAGATACGCAGTATTTT; V: TRBV27; D: NA; J: TRBJ2-3; size: NA
CDR3: CASRRTSASYEQYF; DNA: TGTGCCAGTAGACGGACTAGCGCATCCTACGAGCAGTACTTC; V: TRBV19; D: TRBD2; J: TRBJ2-7; size: NA
CDR3: CASSEWSGIGYEQYF; DNA: TGTGCCAGCAGTGAATGGTCGGGGATCGGCTACGAGCAGTACTTC; V: TRBV25-1; D: NA; J: TRBJ2-7; size: NA
CDR3: CASSSPGLAIGEQFF; DNA: TGTGCCAGCAGTTCGCCGGGACTAGCGATCGGTGAGCAGTTCTTC; V: TRBV27; D: TRBD2; J: TRBJ2-1; size: NA
CDR3: CASSQEGTGGSYEQYF; DNA: TGCGCCAGCAGCCAAGAAGGGACAGGGGGGTCCTACGAGCAGTACTTC; V: TRBV4-1; D: TRBD1; J: TRBJ2-7; size: NA
CDR3: CATRGIGGVEETQYF; DNA: TGTGCCACCAGGGGGATTGGGGGAGTTGAGGAGACCCAGTACTTC; V: TRBV15; D: NA; J: TRBJ2-5; size: NA
CDR3: CAWSVFMDRGKNTQYF; DNA: TGTGCCTGGAGTGTATTCATGGACAGGGGTAAAAATACGCAGTATTTT; V: TRBV30; D: TRBD1; J: TRBJ2-3; size: few
CDR3: CASQHTERESDEQFF; DNA: TGTGCCAGCCAACATACCGAGCGGGAATCGGATGAGCAGTTCTTC; V: TRBV6-5; D: TRBD2; J: TRBJ2-1; size: NA
CDR3: CASSATGGNSEAFF; DNA: TGTGCCAGCAGCGCGACAGGGGGAAATAGTGAAGCTTTCTTT; V: TRBV5-4; D: TRBD1; J: TRBJ1-1; size: NA
CDR3: CASSFPVSSSTDTQYF; DNA: TGTGCCAGCAGTTTCCCGGTCTCTTCTAGCACAGATACGCAGTATTTT; V: TRBV28; D: NA; J: TRBJ2-3; size: NA
CDR3: CASSWPGQGGRDGYTF; DNA: TGTGCCAGCAGCTGGCCAGGACAGGGGGGAAGAGATGGCTACACCTTC; V: TRBV5-6; D: TRBD1; J: TRBJ1-2; size: NA
CDR3: CASSEWGLAATYEQYF; DNA: TGTGCCAGCAGTGAATGGGGACTAGCCGCAACCTACGAGCAGTACTTC; V: TRBV6-1; D: TRBD2; J: TRBJ2-7; size: NA
CDR3: CSVELLGVLSNTGELFF; DNA: TGCAGCGTTGAGTTATTGGGGGTTTTGTCGAACACCGGGGAGCTGTTTTTT; V: TRBV29-1; D: NA; J: TRBJ2-2; size: once
CDR3: CASSLGGSTDTQYF; DNA: TGTGCCAGCTCACTTGGGGGTAGCACAGATACGCAGTATTTT; V: TRBV5-4; D: NA; J: TRBJ2-3; size: NA
CDR3: CASSPNRGTNSPLHF; DNA: TGTGCCAGCAGTCCTAATCGCGGGACTAATTCACCCCTCCACTTT; V: TRBV6-5; D: NA; J: TRBJ1-6; size: NA
CDR3: CASDSFQETQYF; DNA: TGTGCCAGCGACAGTTTTCAAGAGACCCAGTACTTC; V: TRBV7-9; D: NA; J: TRBJ2-5; size: NA
CDR3: CASSEAQRVQETQYF; DNA: TGTGCCAGCAGTGAAGCGCAGCGGGTACAAGAGACCCAGTACTTC; V: TRBV2; D: NA; J: TRBJ2-5; size: NA
CDR3: CASSLVSDGDTQYF; DNA: TGTGCCAGCAGCCTCGTCTCTGATGGAGATACGCAGTATTTT; V: TRBV11-2; D: NA; J: TRBJ2-3; size: NA
CDR3: CASSFIQGAETQYF; DNA: TGTGCCAGCAGTTTTATACAGGGGGCAGAGACCCAGTACTTC; V: TRBV28; D: TRBD1; J: TRBJ2-5; size: NA
CDR3: CASSPLDSQETQYF; DNA: TGTGCCAGCTCACCACTCGACAGCCAAGAGACCCAGTACTTC; V: TRBV18; D: NA; J: TRBJ2-5; size: once
CDR3: CASSPPGTARFEQYF; DNA: TGTGCCAGCAGCCCGCCCGGGACTGCACGTTTCGAGCAGTACTTC; V: TRBV7-2; D: NA; J: TRBJ2-7; size: NA
CDR3: CASGGTGLDSPLHF; DNA: TGCGCCAGCGGAGGGACAGGGCTAGATTCACCCCTCCACTTT; V: TRBV23-1; D: TRBD1; J: TRBJ1-6; size: NA
CDR3: CASKLSEAFF; DNA: TGTGCCAGCAAATTAAGTGAAGCTTTCTTT; V: TRBV2; D: NA; J: TRBJ1-1; size: NA
CDR3: CASRRTAGDFTGELFF; DNA: TGTGCCAGTAGAAGAACCGCGGGAGATTTCACCGGGGAGCTGTTTTTT; V: TRBV19; D: TRBD2; J: TRBJ2-2; size: NA
CDR3: CASSLRQGANTEAFF; DNA: TGCGCCAGCAGCCTCCGACAGGGCGCGAACACTGAAGCTTTCTTT; V: TRBV5-1; D: TRBD1; J: TRBJ1-1; size: NA
CDR3: CASSFRGRIGTQYF; DNA: TGTGCCAGCAGCTTTCGTGGCAGAATAGGGACCCAGTACTTC; V: TRBV7-2; D: NA; J: TRBJ2-5; size: NA
CDR3: CASSLAAGGPSLTGELFF; DNA: TGTGCCAGCAGCTTGGCTGCGGGGGGGCCTTCTCTCACCGGGGAGCTGTTTTTT; V: TRBV5-4; D: TRBD2; J: TRBJ2-2; size: NA
CDR3: CASSEGTSGTDTQYF; DNA: TGCGCCAGCAGTGAAGGGACTAGCGGCACAGATACGCAGTATTTT; V: TRBV10-1; D: TRBD2; J: TRBJ2-3; size: NA
CDR3: CASSQRSAGGPGELFF; DNA: TGCGCCAGCAGCCAAAGGTCGGCGGGAGGGCCCGGGGAGCTGTTTTTT; V: TRBV4-1; D: TRBD2; J: TRBJ2-2; size: NA
CDR3: CAWTSGSLGEQYF; DNA: TGTGCCTGGACTAGCGGATCGTTGGGCGAGCAGTACTTC; V: TRBV30; D: TRBD2; J: TRBJ2-7; size: NA
CDR3: CASSTLAGGLSGELFF; DNA: TGTGCCAGCAGTACCCTAGCGGGGGGGCTCAGCGGGGAGCTGTTTTTT; V: TRBV27; D: TRBD2; J: TRBJ2-2; size: NA